Given below is one TCR beta chain in context. Its antigen remains unknown. This sample was taken from a study of identical twins. Template switching (which added a universal primer site) was used, and cDNA carried unique molecular identifiers. TCRdb fed the 5' RACE reads into MiXCR, producing one record per CDR3 protein. In the table there are about 210,000 distinct CDR3 sequences, approximately 9% of which are singletons. V shed 1 base and J shed 5 bases, with 6 bases lying between them. The CDR3 loop spans 13 amino acids. Notes on the study in general: The conclusions drew on cross-sectional statistical analysis instead of tracking the same donors. Within monozygotic twins, out-of-frame TCR alpha sharing was underestimated by the models. Possibly, invariant MAIT and iNKT cells partly confounded zero-insertion analyses.

The V and J genes are TRBV12-3 or TRBV12-4 and TRBJ1-5; unclear D gene. Sequencing was performed on memory (CD45RO+) T cells sorted from blood. This clonotype was sampled from a woman younger than 35 in good health. The CDR3 reads CASSLDQYQPQHF. CDR3 nucleotides: TGTGCCAGCAGTTTAGACCAATATCAGCCCCAGCATTTT.